The 6 T cell receptor beta chains reported below all come from one sample, sequenced in a study of blood T cell repertoires in COVID-19. TCRdb's table, derived via immunoSEQ multiplex PCR, lists solely in-frame clones and lacks some. Of 250,000 to 300,000 clones listed, about nine tenths are singletons. Specimen: PBMCs or T cells enriched from blood (not recorded which). The receptor set was obtained from a young man who had recovered from COVID-19.

The chain links TRBV7-2 to TRBJ2-5; D is perhaps TRBD2 (7 bases). V lost 1 base to trimming and J lost 4 bases, with 10 bases between them. CDR1 and CDR2 from the germline V gene are SGHTA and FQGNSA. The CDR3 is made up of 14 amino acids. The CDR3 sequence is CASSLVGGRETQYF. For the CDR3, the DNA is TGTGCCAGCAGCTTAGTGGGGGGGCGAGAGACCCAGTACTTC.

This chain joins TRBV27 and TRBJ1-2; 8 bases are shared with TRBD1. The CDR3 is 17 residues long. V lost 1 base to trimming and J lost 6 bases; unmatched junction nucleotides: 13. Germline values: CDR1 MNHEY, CDR2 SMNVEV (reference sequence). The CDR3 nucleotides read TGTGCCAGCAGTTTATATCCGCCTTTAGACAGGGGAGATGGCTACACCTTC. Translation: CASSLYPPLDRGDGYTF.

The rearrangement uses TRBV29-1 and TRBJ1-4; the match to TRBD1 covers 9 bases. CDR1 and CDR2 from the germline V gene are SQVTM and ANQGSEA. The CDR3 is made up of 13 amino acids. V lost 7 bases, J lost 5 bases, and 5 bases stayed unmatched. CDR3: CSASQGANEKLFF. In nucleotides, the CDR3 is TGCAGCGCGTCACAGGGGGCCAATGAAAAACTGTTTTTT.

Comments on this clone: This specimen includes other DNA sequences encoding the same CDR3. The chain couples TRBV29-1 to TRBJ2-2; 7 bases map to TRBD1. This CDR3 spans 13 amino acids. The V gene's germline CDR1 is SQVTM and CDR2 ANQGSEA. J lost 3 bases, V lost 5 bases, and 3 bases had no gene match. The CDR3 is CSVPTGDTGELFF. The DNA of the CDR3 is TGCAGCGTTCCCACAGGGGACACCGGGGAGCTGTTTTTT.

The genes are TRBV6-5 and TRBJ2-1, with 11 bases that match TRBD2. The germline V gene has CDR1 MNHEY and CDR2 SVGAGI. There are 16 residues in the CDR3. The V gene end was trimmed by 2 bases and the J gene end by 4 bases; junction bases not matched to a gene: 4. The CDR3 here is CASSYGIAGGYNEQFF. The DNA of the CDR3 is TGTGCCAGCAGTTACGGAATAGCGGGAGGGTACAATGAGCAGTTCTTC.

The CDR3: CASSRGTGESPLHF. The CDR3 DNA reads as TGCGCCAGCAGCCGGGGGACAGGGGAATCACCCCTCCACTTT. The rearrangement links TRBV5-1 to TRBJ1-6; 10 bases are shared with TRBD1. The length of the CDR3 is 14 residues. Germline-derived CDR1 and CDR2 are SGHRS and YFSETQ. After removal of 4 bases from V and 10 bases from J, the junction contained 5 bases not matched to a gene.